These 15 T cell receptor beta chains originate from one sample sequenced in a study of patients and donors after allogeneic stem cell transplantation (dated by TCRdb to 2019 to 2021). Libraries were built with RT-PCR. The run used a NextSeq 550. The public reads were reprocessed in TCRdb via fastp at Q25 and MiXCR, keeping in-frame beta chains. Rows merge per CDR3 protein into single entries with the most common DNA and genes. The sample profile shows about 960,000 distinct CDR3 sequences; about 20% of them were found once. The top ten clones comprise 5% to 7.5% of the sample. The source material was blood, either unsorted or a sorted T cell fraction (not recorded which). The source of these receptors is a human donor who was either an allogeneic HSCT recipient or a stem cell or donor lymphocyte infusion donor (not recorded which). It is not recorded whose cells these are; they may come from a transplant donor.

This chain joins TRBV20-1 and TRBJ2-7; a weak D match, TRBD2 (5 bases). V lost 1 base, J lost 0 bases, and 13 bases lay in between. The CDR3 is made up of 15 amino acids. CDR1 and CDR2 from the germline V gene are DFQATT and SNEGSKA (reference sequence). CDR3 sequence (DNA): TGCAGTGCTAGAGGCGCTAGCACCTACTCCTACGAGCAGTACTTC. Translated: CSARGASTYSYEQYF.

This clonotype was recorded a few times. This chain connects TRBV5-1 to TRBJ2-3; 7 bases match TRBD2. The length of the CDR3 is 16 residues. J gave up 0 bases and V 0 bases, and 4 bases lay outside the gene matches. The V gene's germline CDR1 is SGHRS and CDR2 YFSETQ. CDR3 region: CASSLGLGGSTDTQYF. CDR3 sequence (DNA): TGCGCCAGCAGCTTGGGGTTGGGAGGGAGCACAGATACGCAGTATTTT.

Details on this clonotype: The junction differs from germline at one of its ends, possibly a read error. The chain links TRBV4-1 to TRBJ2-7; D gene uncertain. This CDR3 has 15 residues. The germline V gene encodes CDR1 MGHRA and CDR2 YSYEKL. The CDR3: CASSQDGTYSYEQYF. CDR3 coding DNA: TGCGCCAGCAGTCAAGACGGCACCTACTCCTACGAGCAGTACTTC.

CDR3 in amino acids: CSVKGGPSANNEQFF. CDR3 DNA: TGCAGCGTTAAGGGCGGCCCCTCGGCCAACAATGAGCAGTTCTTC. V gene TRBV29-1 combines with J gene TRBJ2-1; D remains ambiguous. Germline CDR1 and CDR2: SQVTM and ANQGSEA. This CDR3 contains 15 residues. V was trimmed by 5 bases and J by 5 bases, leaving 19 bases between them.

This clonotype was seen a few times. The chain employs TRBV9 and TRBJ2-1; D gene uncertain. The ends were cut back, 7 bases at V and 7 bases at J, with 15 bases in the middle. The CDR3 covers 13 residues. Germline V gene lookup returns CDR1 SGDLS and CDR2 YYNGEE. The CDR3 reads CASGSPPVNEQFF. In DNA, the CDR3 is TGTGCCAGCGGATCGCCCCCAGTGAATGAGCAGTTCTTC.

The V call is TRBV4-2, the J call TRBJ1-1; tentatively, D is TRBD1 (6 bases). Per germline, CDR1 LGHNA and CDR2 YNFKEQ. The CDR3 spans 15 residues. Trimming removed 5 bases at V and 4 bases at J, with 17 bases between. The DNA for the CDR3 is TGTGCCAGCAGCTATAGGACGGGGGCGCGCACTGAAGCTTTCTTT. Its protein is CASSYRTGARTEAFF.

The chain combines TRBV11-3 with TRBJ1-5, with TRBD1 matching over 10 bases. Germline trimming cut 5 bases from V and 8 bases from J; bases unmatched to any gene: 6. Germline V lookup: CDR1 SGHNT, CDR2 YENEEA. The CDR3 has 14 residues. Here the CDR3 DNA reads TGTGCCAGCAGCCGTAGACAGGGGGCAAAGCCCCAGCATTTT. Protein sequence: CASSRRQGAKPQHF. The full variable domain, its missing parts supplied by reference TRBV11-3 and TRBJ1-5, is EAGVVQSPRYKIIEKKQPVAFWCNPISGHNTLYWYLQNLGQGPELLIRYENEEAVDDSQLPKDRFSAERLKGVDSTLKIQPAELGDSAVYLCASSRRQGAKPQHFGDGTRLSIL.

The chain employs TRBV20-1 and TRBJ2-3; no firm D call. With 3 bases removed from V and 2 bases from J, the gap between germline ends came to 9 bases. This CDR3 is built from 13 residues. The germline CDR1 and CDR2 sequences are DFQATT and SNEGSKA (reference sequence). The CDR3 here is CSASARYTDTQYF. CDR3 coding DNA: TGCAGTGCTAGTGCCAGATACACAGATACGCAGTATTTT.

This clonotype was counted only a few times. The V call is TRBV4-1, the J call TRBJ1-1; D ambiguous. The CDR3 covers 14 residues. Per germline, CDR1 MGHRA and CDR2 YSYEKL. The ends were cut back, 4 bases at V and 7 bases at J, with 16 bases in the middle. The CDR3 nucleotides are TGCGCCAGCAGCCCTCAAGGCAGGAGTTTTGAAGCTTTCTTT. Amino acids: CASSPQGRSFEAFF.

CDR3 residues: CASSWDRGRQFF. DNA of the CDR3: TGCGCCAGCAGCTGGGACAGGGGGCGGCAGTTCTTC. The genes are TRBV5-1 and TRBJ2-1; 12 bases map to TRBD1. V lost 3 bases to trimming and J lost 12 bases; unmatched junction nucleotides: 1. This CDR3 spans 12 amino acids. Germline values: CDR1 SGHRS, CDR2 YFSETQ.

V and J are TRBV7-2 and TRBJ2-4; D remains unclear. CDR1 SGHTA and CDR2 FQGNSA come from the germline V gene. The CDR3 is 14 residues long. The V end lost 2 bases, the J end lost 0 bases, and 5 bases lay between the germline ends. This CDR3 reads CASSLSTAKNIQYF. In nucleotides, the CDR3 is TGTGCCAGCAGCTTATCTACAGCCAAAAACATTCAGTACTTC.

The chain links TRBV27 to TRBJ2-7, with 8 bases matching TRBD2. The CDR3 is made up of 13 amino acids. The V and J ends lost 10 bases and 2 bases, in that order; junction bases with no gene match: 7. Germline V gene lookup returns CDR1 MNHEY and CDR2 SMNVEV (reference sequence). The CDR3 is CATRGGGTYEQYF. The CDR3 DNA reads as TGTGCCACCCGGGGGGGGGGCACCTACGAGCAGTACTTC.

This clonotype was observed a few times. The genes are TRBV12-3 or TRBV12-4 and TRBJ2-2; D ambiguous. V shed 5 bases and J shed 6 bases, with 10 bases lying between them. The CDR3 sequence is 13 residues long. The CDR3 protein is CASSGPSAGELFF. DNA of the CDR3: TGTGCCAGCAGTGGCCCCTCCGCCGGGGAGCTGTTTTTT.

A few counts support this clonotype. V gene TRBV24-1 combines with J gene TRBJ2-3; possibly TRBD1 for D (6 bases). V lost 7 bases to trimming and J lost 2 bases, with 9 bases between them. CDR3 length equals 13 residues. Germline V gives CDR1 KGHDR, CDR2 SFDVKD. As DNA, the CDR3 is TGTGCCACCAGGGGACATAACACAGATACGCAGTATTTT. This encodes CATRGHNTDTQYF.

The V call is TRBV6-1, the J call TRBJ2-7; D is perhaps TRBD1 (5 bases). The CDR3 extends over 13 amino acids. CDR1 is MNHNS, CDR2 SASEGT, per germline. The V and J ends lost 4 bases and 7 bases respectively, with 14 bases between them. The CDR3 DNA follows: TGTGCCAGCAGTGCGACTCCAGGGTTGGAGCAGTACTTC. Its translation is CASSATPGLEQYF.